This T cell receptor beta chain was retrieved from a study of PD-1 and CTLA-4 blockade in melanoma. Assay: immunoSEQ multiplex PCR; the TCRdb copy retains only in-frame clones and omits some. The repertoire holds 28,000 or so clones, with more than 85% as singletons. Germline loops: CDR1 SGHTA, CDR2 FQGNSA. The CDR3 extends over 14 amino acids. Trimming removed 3 bases at V and 4 bases at J, with 9 bases between. This sequence originates from a human donor with melanoma. The specimen comprised CD8+ T cells from peripheral blood, sampled from a patient given anti-PD-1 treatment. The chain employs TRBV7-2 and TRBJ2-2, with TRBD2 as a possible D gene (6 bases). CDR3 amino acids: CASSLGLPTGELFF. In DNA form, the CDR3 reads TGTGCCAGCAGCTTGGGACTCCCCACCGGGGAGCTGTTTTTT.